Presented here are 10 T cell receptor beta chains from one specimen sequenced in a study of blood T cell repertoires in COVID-19. Profiled with immunoSEQ multiplex PCR; TCRdb holds only in-frame clones, not every one. The table has around 170,000 clones, about 81% seen once. Sequencing was done on a sample of peripheral blood. These receptors originate from an elderly woman with COVID-19, enrolled during active disease.

This chain joins TRBV4-2 and TRBJ2-1; TRBD2 might be the D (5 bases). Germline V CDR1 and CDR2: LGHNA, YNFKEQ. The CDR3 extends over 15 amino acids. Trimming took off 4 bases at V and 6 bases at J, with 16 bases between the two ends. CDR3 region: CASSRVDREGNEQFF. The CDR3 bases are TGTGCCAGCAGCCGTGTCGACCGAGAGGGCAATGAGCAGTTCTTC.

This chain connects TRBV4-1 to TRBJ2-5; 10 bases fit TRBD2. V was clipped by 2 bases and J by 2 bases; unmatched bases: 5. The CDR3 length is 16 residues. From germline, CDR1 is MGHRA and CDR2 YSYEKL. CDR3 nucleotide sequence: TGCGCCAGCAGCCAATCCCGGACTAGCGGACAAGAGACCCAGTACTTC. This translates into CASSQSRTSGQETQYF.

The V gene is TRBV5-1, the J gene TRBJ2-2; 8 bases align to TRBD2. This CDR3 comprises 15 residues. The V segment lost 5 bases and the J segment 1 base; nucleotides outside the gene matches: 4. Germline-derived CDR1 and CDR2 are SGHRS and YFSETQ. The CDR3 loop reads CASRTSGGNTGELFF. In nucleotides, the CDR3 is TGCGCCAGCAGAACGAGCGGGGGGAACACCGGGGAGCTGTTTTTT.

The chain carries TRBV7-2 and TRBJ2-3; 9 bases map to TRBD2. Losses at the gene ends were 5 bases for V and 1 base for J; bases not matched to a gene: 4. CDR1 and CDR2 (germline): SGHTA, FQGNSA. This CDR3 has 15 amino acids. The CDR3: CASSVLAGRTDTQYF. CDR3 sequence (DNA): TGTGCCAGCAGCGTCCTAGCGGGACGCACAGATACGCAGTATTTT.

The rearrangement joins TRBV10-2 to TRBJ2-2; 8 bases align to TRBD2. Trimming cost V 7 bases and J 4 bases; bases outside gene matches: 5. The CDR3 is 14 residues long. Looked up from germline, CDR1 is WSHSY and CDR2 is SAAADI. The chain's CDR3 is CASTGSGVTGELFF. The CDR3, as DNA: TGCGCCAGCACGGGTAGCGGGGTCACCGGGGAGCTGTTTTTT.

The J gene is TRBJ1-5, the V gene TRBV5-8; 7 bases line up with TRBD1. The junction had 4 bases not matched to a gene; V was cut back by 3 bases and J by 7 bases. The CDR3 runs 13 residues. CDR1 and CDR2 (germline): SGHTS, YDEGEE. The CDR3 protein is CASSSRQGQPQHF. CDR3 coding DNA: TGTGCCAGCAGCTCCCGACAGGGACAGCCCCAGCATTTT.

The chain carries TRBV7-6 and TRBJ2-7; TRBD1 matches 7 bases. Germline V lookup: CDR1 SGHVS, CDR2 FNYEAQ. The CDR3 is 14 amino acids. Trimming removed 3 bases from V and 2 bases from J; junction bases left unmatched: 4. CDR3: CASSLRDSPYEQYF. As DNA, the CDR3 is TGTGCCAGCAGCTTGAGGGACAGTCCCTACGAGCAGTACTTC.

This clone was counted a single time. The chain is built from TRBV3-1 (or the pseudogene TRBV3-2) and TRBJ1-1; D might be TRBD1 (5 bases). The V gene lost 1 base and the J gene lost 12 bases, with 12 bases spanning the gap. The germline V gene has CDR1 LGHDT and CDR2 YNNKEL (reference sequence). The CDR3 is 12 residues long. The CDR3 is CASSQASGRSFF. The CDR3 nucleotides are TGTGCCAGCAGCCAAGCTTCAGGGAGGTCTTTCTTT.

This clone was counted only a few times. This sequence joins TRBV2 and TRBJ1-5, with 11 bases matching TRBD1. This CDR3 is 14 amino acids long. The germline V gene encodes CDR1 SNHLY and CDR2 FYNNEI. J lost 6 bases, V lost 4 bases, and 2 bases had no gene match. The CDR3 spells CASSAGQGAQPQHF. In nucleotides, the CDR3 is TGTGCCAGCAGTGCAGGACAGGGGGCTCAGCCCCAGCATTTT.

This clone was picked up one time. J is TRBJ2-7 and V is TRBV29-1, with 7 bases that match TRBD1. V shed 4 bases, J shed 4 bases, and the junction held 1 base outside the gene matches. Germline CDR1 is SQVTM and CDR2 is ANQGSEA. This CDR3 has 11 residues. The CDR3 coding sequence is TGCAGCGTTGGGACAGGTTACGAGCAGTACTTC. Translation: CSVGTGYEQYF.